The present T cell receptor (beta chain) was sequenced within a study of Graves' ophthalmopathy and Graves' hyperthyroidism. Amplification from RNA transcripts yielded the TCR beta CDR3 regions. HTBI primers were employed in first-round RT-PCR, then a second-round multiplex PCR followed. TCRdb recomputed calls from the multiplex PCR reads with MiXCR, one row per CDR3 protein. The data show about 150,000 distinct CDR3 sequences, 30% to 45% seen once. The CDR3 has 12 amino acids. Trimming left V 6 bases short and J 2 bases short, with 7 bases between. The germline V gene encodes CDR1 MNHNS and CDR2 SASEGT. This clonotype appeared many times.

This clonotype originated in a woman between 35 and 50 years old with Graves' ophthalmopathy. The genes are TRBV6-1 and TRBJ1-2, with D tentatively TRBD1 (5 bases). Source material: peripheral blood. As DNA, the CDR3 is TGTGCCAGCAGGACAGCCAACTATGGCTACACCTTC. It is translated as CASRTANYGYTF.